This T cell receptor (beta chain) was sequenced for a study of T cell repertoires in cytomegalovirus infection. Across the study: Alongside well-studied HLA-B-restricted CMV epitopes, recently identified HLA-C-restricted CMV epitopes were also used. CMV infection together with matching HLA type was indicated by public TCR beta signatures.

General study results and limits: Summed frequency of shared TCR beta families picked out CMV carriers who also had the relevant HLA. Dominating the ex vivo response were TCR beta clonotypes that were CMV-specific and HLA-C-restricted.

As concerns this clonotype: What it binds is unknown.

V lost 1 base and J 2 bases, leaving 10 bases between the germline ends. The CDR3 loop spans 14 amino acids. CDR1 and CDR2 from the germline V gene are DFQATT and SNEGSKA (reference sequence). From the reads, TCRdb called clonotypes with MiXCR, one entry per CDR3 protein. The sample yields some 500,000 distinct CDR3 sequences, over 35% seen once. The origin of this receptor is a human donor in good health (CMV status not recorded). Some clones in this sample may be carry-over from other donors' samples. This chain connects TRBV20-1 to TRBJ2-3, with TRBD2 as a possible D gene (6 bases). The sequences come from cultured PBMCs, collected from culture after CMV antigen stimulation. CDR3 sequence reads: CSARAGGNTDTQYF. CDR3 DNA sequence: TGCAGTGCTAGAGCGGGCGGGAACACAGATACGCAGTATTTT.